This T cell receptor (beta chain) was identified during a study of molecular identifiers for immune sequencing clone quantification. Germline lookup yields CDR1 SNHLY and CDR2 FYNNEI. The CDR3 is 16 residues long. V lost 0 bases, J lost 4 bases, and 15 bases lay in between. Naive CD8 T cells were picked out by sorting for CD8+CD4-CCR7+CD45RA+. Using its own MiXCR run on the PCR reads, TCRdb lists one record per CDR3 protein. The sample includes under 800,000 distinct CDR3 sequences, around 25% seen only once; the top ten take about 0.8%. This clonotype was picked up a small number of times. The chain joins TRBV2 to TRBJ1-1; tentatively, D is TRBD1 (5 bases). Sequencing was done on a sample of naive CD8+ T cells from blood, with Jurkat cell RNA spiked in. The sample's subset: FACS-sorted CD8+CD4-CCR7+CD45RA+ naive T cells. This clonotype was sampled from a human donor in good health. Some libraries in this study had Jurkat cell RNA spiked in. CDR3 sequence: CASSEARGRLSTEAFF. For the CDR3, the DNA is TGTGCCAGCAGTGAAGCCCGGGGCAGGTTGAGCACTGAAGCTTTCTTT.